These 16 T cell receptor beta chains share one sample of origin, sequenced in a study of cytomegalovirus exposure and HLA in healthy donors. 60 Vbeta and 13 Jbeta primers were used in PCR. The method was immunoSEQ multiplex PCR; TCRdb's version includes in-frame clones alone and lacks a portion of them. The table lists 150,000 to 200,000 clones, approximately 80% of them singletons. Sequencing was performed on PBMCs. These receptors all come from a male donor in good health and CMV-seronegative.

Only one count was recorded for this clone. The J gene is TRBJ2-5, the V gene TRBV6-1; 7 bases agree with TRBD1. The CDR3 runs 12 residues. J was trimmed by 4 bases and V by 5 bases; bases with no gene match: 1. Germline V gene sequence: CDR1 MNHNS, CDR2 SASEGT. The CDR3 nucleotides are TGTGCCAGCAGTCGACAGGGAGAGACCCAGTACTTC. This encodes CASSRQGETQYF.

The V gene is TRBV6-5, the J gene TRBJ1-2; 8 nucleotides agree with TRBD1. CDR1 is MNHEY, CDR2 SVGAGI, per germline. V was pared by 6 bases and J by 9 bases, with 15 bases of the junction left unmatched. The CDR3 spans 15 residues. The CDR3 DNA is TGTGCCAGCAGCCTGACAGGGGATGAACACTCCCGCTACACCTTC. Translated: CASSLTGDEHSRYTF.

The rearrangement links TRBV18 to TRBJ1-1; D remains unclear. The V end lost 3 bases, the J end lost 5 bases, and 19 bases lay between the germline ends. The germline gives CDR1 KGHSH, CDR2 LQKENI. The CDR3 covers 16 residues. The CDR3, as DNA: TGTGCCAGCTCACCCACATTGTCCGGCCGAGGGACTGAAGCTTTCTTT. Residues: CASSPTLSGRGTEAFF.

V gene TRBV7-2 combines with J gene TRBJ2-1; TRBD1 aligns across 7 bases. V lost 5 bases to trimming and J lost 3 bases; unmatched junction nucleotides: 7. The germline gives CDR1 SGHTA, CDR2 FQGNSA. This CDR3 spans 15 amino acids. The CDR3 DNA reads as TGTGCCAGCAGCCCACAGGGGCCGGACTACAATGAGCAGTTCTTC. Its translation: CASSPQGPDYNEQFF. The full variable domain, completed using reference TRBV7-2 and TRBJ2-1, is GAGVSQSPSNKVTEKGKDVELRCDPISGHTALYWYRQSLGQGLEFLIYFQGNSAPDKSGLPSDRFSAERTGGSVSTLTIQRTQQEDSAVYLCASSPQGPDYNEQFFGPGTRLTVL.

The chain is built from TRBV7-2 and TRBJ2-5, with TRBD1 identical over 8 bases. The DNA end favors TRBJ2-7, so the J call may be wrong. CDR1 is SGHTA and CDR2 is FQGNSA in the germline V gene. The CDR3 extends over 16 amino acids. CDR3 protein: CASSRPAGGIAYEQYF. Written as DNA, the CDR3 is TGTGCCAGCAGCCGCCCCGCAGGGGGCATCGCCTACGAGCAGTACTTC.

The chain links TRBV19 to TRBJ1-2; 7 nucleotides agree with TRBD1. The CDR3 loop spans 15 amino acids. J was trimmed by 4 bases and V by 6 bases; bases with no gene match: 11. Germline V lookup: CDR1 LNHDA, CDR2 SQIVND (reference sequence). This CDR3 reads CASSLDRTYGYGYTF. CDR3 in DNA: TGTGCCAGTAGCCTGGACAGGACCTATGGCTATGGCTACACCTTC.

The chain combines TRBV27 with TRBJ2-5; the D is unclear. The better agreement between TRBJ2-7 and the DNA end casts doubt on the J call. CDR1 is MNHEY and CDR2 is SMNVEV in the germline V gene (reference sequence). The CDR3 has 11 amino acids. As DNA, the CDR3 is TGTGCCAGCAGTTTCGGGTACGAGCAGTACTTC. This translates into CASSFGYEQYF.

The chain couples TRBV19 to TRBJ1-4, with 8 nucleotides matching TRBD1. Germline V gene lookup returns CDR1 LNHDA and CDR2 SQIVND (reference sequence). The trim removed 5 bases at V and 11 bases at J, leaving 19 bases unmatched. There are 17 residues in the CDR3. The CDR3 protein is CASSPVTLTGEAGKLFF. The CDR3 coding sequence is TGTGCCAGTAGTCCTGTGACTTTGACAGGGGAGGCGGGGAAACTGTTTTTT.

This chain links TRBV27 with TRBJ2-3, with 9 positions matching TRBD2. The CDR3 contains 15 residues. V shed 5 bases and J 4 bases; nucleotides not matched to a gene: 7. CDR1 and CDR2 (germline): MNHEY, SMNVEV (reference sequence). This CDR3 is CASSPQTSGADTQYF. CDR3 coding DNA: TGTGCCAGCAGTCCCCAGACTAGCGGTGCAGATACGCAGTATTTT.

V usage is TRBV5-8 and J usage is TRBJ1-6; weak D call: TRBD1 (5 bases). Germline V gene sequence: CDR1 SGHTS, CDR2 YDEGEE. The V and J ends lost 4 bases and 7 bases respectively, with 12 bases between them. The CDR3 length is 14 residues. The CDR3 nucleotides are TGTGCCAGCAGCGCCTTGCGGGGCAATTCACCCCTCCACTTT. It translates to CASSALRGNSPLHF.

This rearrangement joins TRBV2 to TRBJ2-5, with D maybe TRBD2 (7 bases). V dropped 6 bases and J dropped 5 bases, with 19 bases sitting between them. The CDR3 extends over 15 amino acids. Looked up from germline, CDR1 is SNHLY and CDR2 is FYNNEI. CDR3 sequence (DNA): TGTGCCAGCAGCAAGGAAAGGGGGGGTTCCGAGACCCAGTACTTC. Translating it yields CASSKERGGSETQYF.

The rearrangement links TRBV7-2 to TRBJ2-5; 7 nucleotides agree with TRBD1. This CDR3 is 16 amino acids long. CDR1 SGHTA and CDR2 FQGNSA come from the germline V gene. V dropped 4 bases and J dropped 2; count of bases not matched to a gene: 10. The CDR3 reads CASSSRTGARQETQYF. In DNA, the CDR3 is TGTGCCAGCAGCTCCCGGACAGGAGCAAGACAAGAGACCCAGTACTTC.

This clone appeared a single time. The rearrangement uses TRBV19 and TRBJ2-2, with 8 bases that match TRBD2. V lost 6 bases and J lost 4; bases outside the gene matches: 4. The CDR3 runs 14 residues. Germline values: CDR1 LNHDA, CDR2 SQIVND (reference sequence). The CDR3 here is CASRTSALTGELFF. The CDR3 nucleotides read TGTGCCAGTAGGACTAGCGCTCTCACCGGGGAGCTGTTTTTT.

The genes are TRBV7-9 and TRBJ1-2; D uncertain. CDR1 is SEHNR, CDR2 FQNEAQ, per germline (reference sequence). V was trimmed by 1 base and J by 5 bases, leaving 11 bases between them. CDR3 length equals 14 residues. CDR3 sequence: CASSLVSGAYGYTF. Here the CDR3 DNA reads TGTGCCAGCAGCTTAGTGTCAGGCGCTTATGGCTACACCTTC. Variable domain in full (rest from reference TRBV7-9 and TRBJ1-2): DTGVSQNPRHKITKRGQNVTFRCDPISEHNRLYWYRQTLGQGPEFLTYFQNEAQLEKSRLLSDRFSAERPKGSFSTLEIQRTEQGDSAMYLCASSLVSGAYGYTFGSGTRLTVV.

This rearrangement joins TRBV7-2 to TRBJ1-2, with TRBD1 matching 8 bases. CDR1 and CDR2 from the germline V gene are SGHTA and FQGNSA. The junction had 8 bases not matched to a gene; V was cut back by 1 base and J by 4 bases. There are 16 residues in the CDR3. CDR3 DNA: TGTGCCAGCAGCTTAGGGCCAGGGGGCGCGAGCTATGGCTACACCTTC. Encoded protein: CASSLGPGGASYGYTF.

The chain links TRBV7-2 to TRBJ2-7; tentative D call: TRBD1 (5 bases). Trimming took 2 bases from V and 0 from J, leaving 8 bases between them. The CDR3 runs 14 residues. In germline, CDR1 is SGHTA, CDR2 FQGNSA. CDR3 sequence reads: CASSLLGVSYEQYF. CDR3 coding DNA: TGTGCCAGCAGCTTATTAGGGGTCTCCTACGAGCAGTACTTC. Complete variable domain (other parts from reference TRBV7-2 and TRBJ2-7): GAGVSQSPSNKVTEKGKDVELRCDPISGHTALYWYRQSLGQGLEFLIYFQGNSAPDKSGLPSDRFSAERTGGSVSTLTIQRTQQEDSAVYLCASSLLGVSYEQYFGPGTRLTVT.